One sample yielded the 14 T cell receptor beta chains listed below, sequenced in a study of cytomegalovirus exposure and HLA in healthy donors. The method was immunoSEQ multiplex PCR; TCRdb's version includes in-frame clones alone and lacks a portion of them. The repertoire holds 100,000 to 150,000 clones, with 90% to 95% as singletons. Sequencing was done on a sample of PBMCs. The receptors originated from a woman aged 18-35 years in good health and CMV-seronegative.

The chain combines TRBV11-2 with TRBJ2-7; D possibly corresponds to TRBD2 (6 bases). Germline V lookup: CDR1 SGHAT, CDR2 FQNNGV. The CDR3 is 17 residues long. V dropped 4 bases and J dropped 4 bases, with 23 bases sitting between them. The CDR3 DNA sequence: TGTGCCAGCAGCTCATTAAGCGGTAGCGGCCGGAAATACGAGCAGTACTTC. It is translated as CASSSLSGSGRKYEQYF.

The chain couples TRBV28 to TRBJ2-7; possible D gene TRBD1, 6 bases. Trimming took 6 bases from V and 3 from J, leaving 9 bases between them. Germline lookup yields CDR1 MDHEN and CDR2 SYDVKM. This CDR3 region has 12 residues. The CDR3 region is CASSVRGYEQYF. The CDR3 nucleotides read TGTGCCAGCAGCGTCAGGGGCTACGAGCAGTACTTC. Looking up the rest from reference TRBV28 and TRBJ2-7 gives the full variable domain: DVKVTQSSRYLVKRTGEKVFLECVQDMDHENMFWYRQDPGLGLRLIYFSYDVKMKEKGDIPEGYSVSREKKERFSLILESASTNQTSMYLCASSVRGYEQYFGPGTRLTVT.

The rearrangement joins TRBV6-1 to TRBJ2-2; 8 bases fit TRBD2. Germline trimming cut 8 bases from V and 7 bases from J; bases unmatched to any gene: 9. Germline CDR1 is MNHNS and CDR2 is SASEGT. The length of the CDR3 is 14 residues. The CDR3 nucleotides are TGTGCCAGCCGGGGGGGGGTTTTGGGCGGGGAGCTGTTTTTT. Protein product: CASRGGVLGGELFF.

This clone was seen only once. The chain has TRBV6-5 and TRBJ2-7, with 8 bases aligning to TRBD1. J gave up 4 bases and V 6 bases, and 8 bases lay outside the gene matches. The length of the CDR3 is 14 residues. Germline-derived CDR1 and CDR2 are MNHEY and SVGAGI. CDR3 amino acids: CASSPGTGSYEQYF. CDR3 nucleotides: TGTGCCAGCAGCCCCGGGACAGGTTCATACGAGCAGTACTTC.

The CDR3 loop is CASSSSGGANNEQFF. For the CDR3, the DNA is TGTGCCAGCAGCTCTAGCGGGGGGGCCAACAATGAGCAGTTCTTC. The chain links TRBV7-3 to TRBJ2-1; 12 nucleotides match TRBD2. The CDR3 has 15 amino acids. CDR1 SGHTA and CDR2 FQGTGA come from the germline V gene. Trimming at V came to 4 bases and at J to 5 bases, leaving 3 bases not matched to a gene.

The J gene is TRBJ2-7, the V gene TRBV27, with D possibly TRBD1 on 6 matching bases. Trimming shortened V by 5 bases and J by 3 bases, and 14 bases separated the two germline ends. The CDR3 sequence is 14 residues long. From germline, CDR1 is MNHEY and CDR2 SMNVEV (reference sequence). DNA for the CDR3: TGTGCCAGCAGTCCCTACAGGGACCACTACGAGCAGTACTTC. It translates to CASSPYRDHYEQYF.

The V and J genes are TRBV6-6 and TRBJ2-7, with TRBD1 as a possible D gene (6 bases). This CDR3 has 14 residues. V lost 5 bases and J 3 bases, leaving 14 bases between the germline ends. The germline CDR1 and CDR2 sequences are MNHNY and SVGAGI (reference sequence). CDR3 in DNA: TGTGCCAGCAGTCCACTTGGACAGAACTACGAGCAGTACTTC. Translated: CASSPLGQNYEQYF.

The chain has TRBV18 and TRBJ1-2; D not resolved. V lost 2 bases and J lost 12, with 25 bases in between. The CDR3 consists of 16 residues. Germline V gene data show CDR1 as KGHSH and CDR2 as LQKENI. The CDR3 region is CASSPAGRVLSGEDTF. The DNA for the CDR3 is TGTGCCAGCTCACCAGCCGGGAGAGTCCTCTCCGGCGAAGACACCTTC.

This clone came up once. The gene calls are TRBV19 and TRBJ2-7, with D maybe TRBD2 (6 bases). The germline V and J ends were trimmed by 1 base and 2 bases, with 12 bases remaining between them. CDR1 is LNHDA and CDR2 is SQIVND in the germline V gene (reference sequence). The CDR3 totals 15 residues. This CDR3 reads CASSIATGETYEQYF. CDR3 DNA: TGTGCCAGTAGTATAGCGACGGGGGAAACCTACGAGCAGTACTTC.

The rearrangement links TRBV12-5 to TRBJ2-7, with 7 bases identical to TRBD1. This CDR3 is built from 13 residues. Germline values: CDR1 LGHNT, CDR2 FRNRAP. V lost 4 bases, J lost 6 bases, and 6 bases stayed unmatched. The CDR3, as DNA: TGTGCTAGTGGTTATGACAGGGCTCTCGAGCAGTACTTC. The encoded protein is CASGYDRALEQYF.

This rearrangement joins TRBV6-1 to TRBJ2-5, with D perhaps TRBD2 (6 bases). Germline V gene lookup returns CDR1 MNHNS and CDR2 SASEGT. The V and J ends lost 8 bases and 2 bases respectively, with 12 bases between them. The CDR3 has 13 amino acids. CDR3 loop: CASRGGLQETQYF. DNA of the CDR3: TGTGCCAGCCGTGGAGGGTTGCAAGAGACCCAGTACTTC.

This clone has ten or more counts. This chain connects TRBV15 to TRBJ2-7; TRBD2 aligns across 10 bases. Losses at the gene ends were 3 bases for V and 1 base for J; bases not matched to a gene: 9. Looked up from germline, CDR1 is LNHNV and CDR2 is YYDKDF (reference sequence). The CDR3 spans 17 residues. The CDR3 spells CATSRAHLAGVSYEQYF. CDR3 sequence (DNA): TGTGCCACCAGCAGGGCCCACCTAGCGGGAGTTTCCTACGAGCAGTACTTC.

This chain uses TRBV28 with TRBJ2-1; TRBD2 matches 11 bases. The trim removed 4 bases at V and 7 bases at J, leaving 12 bases unmatched. The CDR3 has 17 residues. Germline values: CDR1 MDHEN, CDR2 SYDVKM. The CDR3 loop reads CASSSPPYSGRGNEQFF. CDR3 DNA sequence: TGTGCCAGCAGTTCACCTCCTTATAGCGGGAGGGGAAATGAGCAGTTCTTC.

DNA of the CDR3: TGTGCCAGCAGTTTGGGGGGGGGTGGGGCCAACGTCCTGACTTTC. The encoded protein is CASSLGGGGANVLTF. This rearrangement joins TRBV28 to TRBJ2-6, with 7 bases aligning to TRBD2. The trim removed 3 bases at V and 3 bases at J, leaving 2 bases unmatched. The CDR3 contains 15 residues. Germline CDR1 and CDR2: MDHEN and SYDVKM. The full variable domain, its missing parts supplied by reference TRBV28 and TRBJ2-6, is DVKVTQSSRYLVKRTGEKVFLECVQDMDHENMFWYRQDPGLGLRLIYFSYDVKMKEKGDIPEGYSVSREKKERFSLILESASTNQTSMYLCASSLGGGGANVLTFGAGSRLTVL.